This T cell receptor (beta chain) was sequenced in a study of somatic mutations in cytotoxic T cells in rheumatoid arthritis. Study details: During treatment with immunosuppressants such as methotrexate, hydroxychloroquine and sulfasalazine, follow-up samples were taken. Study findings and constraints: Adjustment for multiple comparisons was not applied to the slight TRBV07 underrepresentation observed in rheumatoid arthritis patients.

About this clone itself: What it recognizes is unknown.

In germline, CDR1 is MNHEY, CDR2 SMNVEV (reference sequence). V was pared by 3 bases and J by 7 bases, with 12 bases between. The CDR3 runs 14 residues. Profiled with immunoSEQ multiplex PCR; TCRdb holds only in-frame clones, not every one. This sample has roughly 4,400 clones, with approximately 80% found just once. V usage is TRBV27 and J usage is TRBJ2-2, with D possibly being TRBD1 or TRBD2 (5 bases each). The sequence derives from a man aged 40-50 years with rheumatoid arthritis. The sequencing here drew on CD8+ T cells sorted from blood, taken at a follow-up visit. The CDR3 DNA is TGTGCCAGCAGTTTGACCAGGGCGGGCGGGGAGCTGTTTTTT. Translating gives CASSLTRAGGELFF.